Reported below is one TCR beta chain. CDR1 is SGHRS and CDR2 is YFSETQ in the germline V gene. Trimming left V 0 bases short and J 7 bases short, with 13 bases between. The CDR3 consists of 15 residues. TCRdb's copy holds only in-frame clones and misses some; the assay was immunoSEQ multiplex PCR. The profile shows roughly 120,000 clones, 89% of them singletons. This specimen comes from a study of OX40 agonist ivuxolimab in advanced cancers. Study at large: The dose of intravenous ivuxolimab that patients received every 2 weeks ranged from 0.01 to 10 mg/kg.

The gene calls are TRBV5-1 and TRBJ2-2, with D maybe TRBD1 (6 bases). This clonotype was obtained from an adult with an advanced solid tumor such as melanoma, head and neck, liver or kidney cancer. Sequencing was performed on CD4+ or CD8+ T cells sorted from blood, taken in a trial of the OX40 agonist ivuxolimab. CDR3 sequence (DNA): TGCGCCAGCAGCTTGGTCACCAGGGGTGTCGGGGAGCTGTTTTTT. Its protein is CASSLVTRGVGELFF. Full variable domain (missing parts from reference TRBV5-1 and TRBJ2-2): KAGVTQTPRYLIKTRGQQVTLSCSPISGHRSVSWYQQTPGQGLQFLFEYFSETQRNKGNFPGRFSGRQFSNSRSEMNVSTLELGDSALYLCASSLVTRGVGELFFGEGSRLTVL.